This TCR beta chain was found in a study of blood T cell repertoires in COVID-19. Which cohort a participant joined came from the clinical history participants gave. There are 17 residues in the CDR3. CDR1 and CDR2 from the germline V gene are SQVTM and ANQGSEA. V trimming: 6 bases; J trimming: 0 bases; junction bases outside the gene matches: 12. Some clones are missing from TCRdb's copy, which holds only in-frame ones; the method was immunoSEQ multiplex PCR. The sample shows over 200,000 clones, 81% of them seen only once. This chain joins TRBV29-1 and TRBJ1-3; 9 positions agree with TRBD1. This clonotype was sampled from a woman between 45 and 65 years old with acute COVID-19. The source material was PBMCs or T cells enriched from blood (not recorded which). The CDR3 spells CSVRGPGQGTSGNTIYF. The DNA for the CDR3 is TGCAGCGTACGGGGACCGGGACAGGGAACCTCTGGAAACACCATATATTTT.